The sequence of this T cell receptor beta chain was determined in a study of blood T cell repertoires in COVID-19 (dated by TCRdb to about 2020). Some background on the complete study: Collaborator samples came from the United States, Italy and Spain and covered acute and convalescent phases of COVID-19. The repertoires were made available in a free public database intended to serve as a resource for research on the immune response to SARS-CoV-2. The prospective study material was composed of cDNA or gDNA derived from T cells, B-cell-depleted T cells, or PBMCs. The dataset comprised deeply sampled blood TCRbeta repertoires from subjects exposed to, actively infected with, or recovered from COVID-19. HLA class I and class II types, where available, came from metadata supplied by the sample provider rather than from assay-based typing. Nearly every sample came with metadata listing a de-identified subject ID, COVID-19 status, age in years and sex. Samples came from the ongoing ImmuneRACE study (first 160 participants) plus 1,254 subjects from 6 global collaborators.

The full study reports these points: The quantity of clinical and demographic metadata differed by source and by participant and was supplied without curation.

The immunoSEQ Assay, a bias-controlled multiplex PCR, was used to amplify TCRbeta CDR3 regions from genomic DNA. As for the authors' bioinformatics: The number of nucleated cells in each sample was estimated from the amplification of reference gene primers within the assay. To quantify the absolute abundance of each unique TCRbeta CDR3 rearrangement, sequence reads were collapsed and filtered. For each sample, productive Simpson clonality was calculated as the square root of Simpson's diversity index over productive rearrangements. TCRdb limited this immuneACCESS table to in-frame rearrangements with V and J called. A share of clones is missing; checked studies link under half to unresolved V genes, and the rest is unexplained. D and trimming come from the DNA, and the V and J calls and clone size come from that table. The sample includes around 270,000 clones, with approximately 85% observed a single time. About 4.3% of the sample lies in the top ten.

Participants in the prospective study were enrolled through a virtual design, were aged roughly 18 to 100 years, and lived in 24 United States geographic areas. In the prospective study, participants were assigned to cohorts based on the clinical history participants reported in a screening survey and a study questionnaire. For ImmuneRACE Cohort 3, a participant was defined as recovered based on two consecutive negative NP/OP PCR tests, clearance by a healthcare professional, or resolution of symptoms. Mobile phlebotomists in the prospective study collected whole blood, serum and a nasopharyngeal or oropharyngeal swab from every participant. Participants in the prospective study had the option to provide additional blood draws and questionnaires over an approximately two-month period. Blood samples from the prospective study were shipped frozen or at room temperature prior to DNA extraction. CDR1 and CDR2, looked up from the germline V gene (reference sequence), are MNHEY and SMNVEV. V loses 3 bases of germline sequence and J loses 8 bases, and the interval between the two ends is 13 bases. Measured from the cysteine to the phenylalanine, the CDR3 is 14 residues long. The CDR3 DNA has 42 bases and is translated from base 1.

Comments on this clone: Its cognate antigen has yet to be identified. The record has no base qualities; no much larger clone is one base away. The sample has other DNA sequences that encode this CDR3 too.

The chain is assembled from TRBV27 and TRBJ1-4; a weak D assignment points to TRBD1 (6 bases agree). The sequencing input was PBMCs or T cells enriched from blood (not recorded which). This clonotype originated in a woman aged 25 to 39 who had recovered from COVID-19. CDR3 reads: CASSLGGRREKLFF. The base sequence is TGTGCCAGCAGTTTGGGGGGGCGACGGGAAAAACTGTTTTTT. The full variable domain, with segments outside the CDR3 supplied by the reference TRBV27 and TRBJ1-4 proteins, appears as EAQVTQNPRYLITVTGKKLTVTCSQNMNHEYMSWYRQDPGLGLRQIYYSMNVEVTDKGDVPEGYKVSRKEKRNFPLILESPSPNQTSLYFCASSLGGRREKLFFGSGTQLSVL.